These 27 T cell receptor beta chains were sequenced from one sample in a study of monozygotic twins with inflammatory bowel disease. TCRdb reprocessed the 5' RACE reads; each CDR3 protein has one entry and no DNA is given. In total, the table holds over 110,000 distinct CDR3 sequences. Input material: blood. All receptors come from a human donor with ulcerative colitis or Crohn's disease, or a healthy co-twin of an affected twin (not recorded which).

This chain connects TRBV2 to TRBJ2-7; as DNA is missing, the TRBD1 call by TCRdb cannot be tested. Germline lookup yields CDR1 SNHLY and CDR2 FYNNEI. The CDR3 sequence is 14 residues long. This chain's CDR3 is CASSEQGASYEQYF. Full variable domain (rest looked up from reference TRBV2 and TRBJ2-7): EPEVTQTPSHQVTQMGQEVILRCVPISNHLYFYWYRQILGQKVEFLVSFYNNEISEKSEIFDDQFSVERPDGSNFTLKIRSTKLEDSAMYFCASSEQGASYEQYFGPGTRLTVT.

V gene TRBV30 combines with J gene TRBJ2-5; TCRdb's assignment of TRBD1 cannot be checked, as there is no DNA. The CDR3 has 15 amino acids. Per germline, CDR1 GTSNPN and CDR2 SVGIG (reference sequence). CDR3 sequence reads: CAWSVGQGAFGTQYF.

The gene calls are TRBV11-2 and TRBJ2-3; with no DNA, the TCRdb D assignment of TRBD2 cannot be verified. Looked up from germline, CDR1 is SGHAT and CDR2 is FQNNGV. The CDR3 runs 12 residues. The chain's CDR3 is CASSLAGGVKYF.

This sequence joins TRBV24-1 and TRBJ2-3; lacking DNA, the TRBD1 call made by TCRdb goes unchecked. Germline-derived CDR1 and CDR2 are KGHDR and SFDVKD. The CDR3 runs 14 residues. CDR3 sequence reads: CATSEPGVRDTQYF.

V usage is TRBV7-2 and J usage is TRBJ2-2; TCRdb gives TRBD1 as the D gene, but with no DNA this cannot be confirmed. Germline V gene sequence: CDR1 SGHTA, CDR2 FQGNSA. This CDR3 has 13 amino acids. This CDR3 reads CASSFYRAPGLFF.

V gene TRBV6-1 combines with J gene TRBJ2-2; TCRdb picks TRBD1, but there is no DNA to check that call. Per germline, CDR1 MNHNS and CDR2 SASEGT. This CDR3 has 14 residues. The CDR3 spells CASRDRGRTGELFF.

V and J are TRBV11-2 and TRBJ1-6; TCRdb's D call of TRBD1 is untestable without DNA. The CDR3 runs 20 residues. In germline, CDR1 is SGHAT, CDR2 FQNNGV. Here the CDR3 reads CASSLDRDRGIGVYNSPLHF.

This CDR3 is CSVRGGMSRGGGTEAFF. The chain recombines TRBV29-1 with TRBJ1-1. This CDR3 contains 17 residues. CDR1 and CDR2 from the germline V gene are SQVTM and ANQGSEA.

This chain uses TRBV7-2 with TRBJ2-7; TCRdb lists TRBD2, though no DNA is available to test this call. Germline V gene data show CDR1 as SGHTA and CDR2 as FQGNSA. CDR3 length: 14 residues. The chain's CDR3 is CASSLAGGTYEQYF.

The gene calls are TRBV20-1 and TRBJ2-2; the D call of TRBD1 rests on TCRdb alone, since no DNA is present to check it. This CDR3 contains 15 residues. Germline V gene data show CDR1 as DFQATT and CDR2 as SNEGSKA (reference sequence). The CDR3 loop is CSASSGHNTAGELFF.

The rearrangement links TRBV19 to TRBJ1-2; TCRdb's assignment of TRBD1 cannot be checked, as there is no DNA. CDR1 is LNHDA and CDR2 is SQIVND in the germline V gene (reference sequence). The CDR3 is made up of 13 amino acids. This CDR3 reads CASSSTGVRGYTF. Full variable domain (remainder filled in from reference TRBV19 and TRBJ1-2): DGGITQSPKYLFRKEGQNVTLSCEQNLNHDAMYWYRQDPGQGLRLIYYSQIVNDFQKGDIAEGYSVSREKKESFPLTVTSAQKNPTAFYLCASSSTGVRGYTFGSGTRLTVV.

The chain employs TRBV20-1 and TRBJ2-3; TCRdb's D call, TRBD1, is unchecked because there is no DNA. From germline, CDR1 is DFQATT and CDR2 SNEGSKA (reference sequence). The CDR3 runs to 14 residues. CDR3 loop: CSATPRWGTDTQYF.

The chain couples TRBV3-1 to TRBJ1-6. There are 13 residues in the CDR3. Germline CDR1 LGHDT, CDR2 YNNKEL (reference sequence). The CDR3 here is CASSQEGSSPLHF.

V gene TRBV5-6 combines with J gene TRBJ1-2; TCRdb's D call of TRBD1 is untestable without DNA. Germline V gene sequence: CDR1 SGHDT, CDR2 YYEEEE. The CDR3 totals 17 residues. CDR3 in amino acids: CASSSRAMGRPHYGYTF.

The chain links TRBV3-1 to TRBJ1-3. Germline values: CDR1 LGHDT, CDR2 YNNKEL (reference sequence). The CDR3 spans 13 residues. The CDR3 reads CASSRQSGNTIYF.

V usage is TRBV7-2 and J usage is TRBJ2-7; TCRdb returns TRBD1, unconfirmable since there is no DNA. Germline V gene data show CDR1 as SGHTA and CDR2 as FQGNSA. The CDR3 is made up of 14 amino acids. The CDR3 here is CASSLGGKYYEQYF.

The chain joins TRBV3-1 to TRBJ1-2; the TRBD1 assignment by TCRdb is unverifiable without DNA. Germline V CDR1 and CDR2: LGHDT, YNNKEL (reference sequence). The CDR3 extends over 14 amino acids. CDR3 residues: CASSQTDRDYGYTF.

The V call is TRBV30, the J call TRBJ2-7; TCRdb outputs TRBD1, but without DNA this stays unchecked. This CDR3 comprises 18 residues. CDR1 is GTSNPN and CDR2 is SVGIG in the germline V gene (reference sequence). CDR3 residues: CAWSAVPGQGSYPYEQYF.

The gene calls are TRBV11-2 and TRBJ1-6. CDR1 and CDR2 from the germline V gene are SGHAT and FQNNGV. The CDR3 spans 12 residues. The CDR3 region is CACSLDTRRVHF.

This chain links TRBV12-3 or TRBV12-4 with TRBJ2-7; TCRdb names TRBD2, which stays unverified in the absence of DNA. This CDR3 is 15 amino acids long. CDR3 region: CASSSTGPSSYEQYF.

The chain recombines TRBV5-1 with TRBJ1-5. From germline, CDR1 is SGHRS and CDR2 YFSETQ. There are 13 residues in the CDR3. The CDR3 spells CASSEFYDQPQHF.

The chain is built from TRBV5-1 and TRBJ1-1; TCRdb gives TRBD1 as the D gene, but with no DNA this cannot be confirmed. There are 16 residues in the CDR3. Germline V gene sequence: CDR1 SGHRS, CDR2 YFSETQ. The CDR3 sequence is CASSFSGQGSDTEAFF.

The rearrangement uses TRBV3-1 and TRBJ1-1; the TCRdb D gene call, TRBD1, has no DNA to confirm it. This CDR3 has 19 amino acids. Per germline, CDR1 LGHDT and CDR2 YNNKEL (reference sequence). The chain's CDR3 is CASSQESVPYRGQNTEAFF.

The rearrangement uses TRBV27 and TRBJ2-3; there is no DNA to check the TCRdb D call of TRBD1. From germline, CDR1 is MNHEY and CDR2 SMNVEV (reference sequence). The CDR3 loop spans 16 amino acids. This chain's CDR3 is CASSSLRGGQTDTQYF.

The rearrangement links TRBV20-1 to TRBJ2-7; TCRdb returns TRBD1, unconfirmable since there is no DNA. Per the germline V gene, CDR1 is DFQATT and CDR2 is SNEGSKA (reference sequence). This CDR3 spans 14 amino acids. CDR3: CSARGTGASLEQYF.

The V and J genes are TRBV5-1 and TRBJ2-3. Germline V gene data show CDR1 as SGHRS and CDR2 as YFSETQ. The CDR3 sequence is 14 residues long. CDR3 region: CASKVASSTDTQYF. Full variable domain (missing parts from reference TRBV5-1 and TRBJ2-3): KAGVTQTPRYLIKTRGQQVTLSCSPISGHRSVSWYQQTPGQGLQFLFEYFSETQRNKGNFPGRFSGRQFSNSRSEMNVSTLELGDSALYLCASKVASSTDTQYFGPGTRLTVL.

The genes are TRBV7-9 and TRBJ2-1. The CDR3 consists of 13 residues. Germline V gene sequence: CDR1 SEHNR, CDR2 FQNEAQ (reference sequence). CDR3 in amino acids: CASTLSLYNEQFF.